These T cell receptor beta chains were read from a single sample in a study of T cells in localized non-small cell lung cancer. Repertoires were generated with immunoSEQ multiplex PCR, while TCRdb's copy carries only in-frame clones and drops some. The top ten hold roughly 14% of the sample, which has tens of thousands of clones, approximately 90% seen once. The source was peripheral blood, collected before any cancer treatment. These receptors were collected from a man between 40 and 70 years old with stage I squamous cell lung carcinoma. CDR3s include the opening cysteine and the closing phenylalanine or tryptophan. Fields, in order: clone size, J gene, V gene, D gene, CDR3 protein, CDR3 DNA. D genes are given only for firm matches. The listing skips clone size in some rows; elsewhere it reads once, few, many or a size class.

NA TRBJ1-2 TRBV5-4 NA CASSEHLGGNYGYTF TGTGCCAGCAGCGAACATTTAGGGGGTAACTATGGCTACACCTTC
once TRBJ1-6 TRBV11-3 NA CASSLDQNSPLHF TGTGCCAGCAGCTTAGATCAGAATTCACCCCTCCACTTT
NA TRBJ1-2 TRBV2 TRBD1 CASSEGRGGSANYGYTF TGTGCCAGCAGTGAAGGCAGGGGGGGAAGCGCTAACTATGGCTACACCTTC
NA TRBJ2-7 TRBV5-1 NA CASSQFAGGTYEQYF TGCGCCAGCAGCCAGTTCGCTGGGGGGACCTACGAGCAGTACTTC
many TRBJ2-1 TRBV5-1 NA CASSLAGEQFF TGCGCCAGCAGCTTGGCGGGTGAGCAGTTCTTC
NA TRBJ1-2 TRBV18 NA CASSPFGEQYGYTF TGTGCCAGCTCACCCTTCGGGGAGCAGTATGGCTACACCTTC
few TRBJ1-3 TRBV14 NA CASSQGRGSGGNTIYF TGTGCCAGCAGCCAAGGCCGGGGGTCGGGGGGAAACACCATATATTTT
NA TRBJ2-5 TRBV29-1 TRBD1 CSVEPGQGEGETQYF TGCAGCGTTGAGCCGGGACAGGGGGAGGGAGAGACCCAGTACTTC
NA TRBJ2-5 TRBV28 NA CASTTFGNRETQYF TGTGCCAGCACTACCTTTGGGAATAGAGAGACCCAGTACTTC
NA TRBJ1-1 TRBV7-6 NA CASSFDRSAFF TGTGCCAGCAGCTTTGACCGATCGGCTTTCTTT
NA TRBJ1-1 TRBV7-8 NA CASSYRDTLWNTEAFF TGTGCCAGCAGCTACAGGGACACCCTTTGGAACACTGAAGCTTTCTTT
NA TRBJ2-7 TRBV11-3 NA CASSLGPTYEQYF TGTGCCAGCAGCTTAGGACCGACCTACGAGCAGTACTTC
medium-sized TRBJ2-7 TRBV6-6 NA CASSQTETYEQYF TGTGCCAGCAGCCAGACAGAAACCTACGAGCAGTACTTC
NA TRBJ2-2 TRBV5-1 NA CASSKENTGELFF TGCGCCAGCAGCAAAGAGAACACCGGGGAGCTGTTTTTT
NA TRBJ1-5 TRBV19 NA CASNAGQGNQPQHF TGTGCCAGTAACGCAGGACAAGGCAATCAGCCCCAGCATTTT
NA TRBJ1-6 TRBV5-1 NA CASSHGQIYNSPLHF TGCGCCAGCAGCCATGGACAGATCTATAATTCACCCCTCCACTTT
NA TRBJ2-1 TRBV7-3 TRBD2 CASSLTLVAGASNEQFF TGTGCCAGCAGCTTAACGTTAGTAGCGGGGGCCTCGAATGAGCAGTTCTTC
NA TRBJ2-2 TRBV6-1 NA CASSQSKYIGELFF TGTGCCAGCAGTCAATCTAAGTATATCGGGGAGCTGTTTTTT
NA TRBJ2-7 TRBV7-9 TRBD1 CASSLTGTGGEEQYF TGTGCCAGCAGCTTGACTGGGACAGGGGGCGAAGAGCAGTACTTC
many TRBJ2-2 TRBV30 NA CAWKGVGDTGELFF TGTGCCTGGAAAGGTGTGGGAGACACCGGGGAGCTGTTTTTT
NA TRBJ1-1 TRBV4-1 TRBD1 CASSQTGTDTEAFF TGCGCCAGCAGCCAAACAGGGACAGACACTGAAGCTTTCTTT
NA TRBJ1-4 TRBV4-2 NA CASSPREGTNEKLFF TGTGCCAGCAGCCCGAGAGAAGGGACTAATGAAAAACTGTTTTTT